This T cell receptor (beta chain) originates from a study of shared clonotypes between healthy human individuals. Comment on this clone: Its cognate antigen is unknown. This sample also contains other DNA sequences that code for the same CDR3.

V gave up 2 bases and J gave up 1 base, with 5 bases separating them. This CDR3 is built from 13 residues. The germline V gene encodes CDR1 SNHLY and CDR2 FYNNEI. Sequenced by immunoSEQ multiplex PCR; TCRdb stores in-frame clones only, minus some. Of roughly 2 million clones in the sample, 90% to 95% are singletons; the top ten hold 0.13%. Findings and caveats of the study: Among donors, the sharing of clonotypes was expected to be influenced by sequencing depth.

The J gene is TRBJ1-1, the V gene TRBV2; D gene uncertain. This sequence originates from a young man in good health. Material: naive CD4+ T cells sorted from blood. The subset: CD45RA+ positively selected. The CDR3 bases are TGTGCCAGCAGTGAAAGGGAGAACACTGAAGCTTTCTTT. It specifies CASSERENTEAFF.